The clone carrying this T cell receptor beta chain was seen ten or more times. Its antigen is currently unknown. The data originate from a study of identical twins. Whole-study findings and limits: Sharing of beta out-of-frame sequences by twins showed a weaker excess. Fewer insertions were carried by abundant cord blood beta clonotypes, but none was seen in memory repertoires.

MiXCR was run by TCRdb on the 5' RACE reads, yielding one entry per CDR3 protein. The repertoire holds under 500,000 distinct CDR3 sequences, with over 11% as singletons. This CDR3 is 16 amino acids long. Trimming took off 1 base at V and 3 bases at J, with 16 bases between the two ends. These data were also filed under a second study, of yellow fever vaccine responses in identical twins.

Material for sequencing was CD4+ T cells sorted from blood. The genes are TRBV12-3 or TRBV12-4 and TRBJ2-7; D is possibly TRBD2 (6 bases). The sequence came from a woman younger than 35 in good health. This CDR3 reads CASSLDGVGLSYEQYF. DNA for the CDR3: TGTGCCAGCAGTTTAGACGGGGTGGGACTCAGCTACGAGCAGTACTTC.